The entry that follows covers one T cell receptor beta chain sequence. These data are taken from a study of CD8 T cells in Susac syndrome. The authors reverse transcribed 0.5 to 1 ug RNA with random hexamers. Amplification of TCR beta CDR3 by immunoSEQ multiplex PCR spanned 54 Vbeta and 13 Jbeta. TCRdb re-called the immunoSEQ multiplex PCR reads with MiXCR, one entry per CDR3 protein. The sample includes 200,000 to 250,000 distinct CDR3 sequences, around 93% of them seen just once. The study sequenced TCR beta in blood CD8+ and CD4+ T cells. Bulk CD8+ and CD4+ cells came from magnetic negative isolation; CD8+ TEMRA by FACS. Germline trimming cut 5 bases from V and 2 bases from J; bases unmatched to any gene: 4. This CDR3 has 14 residues. Per germline, CDR1 DFQATT and CDR2 SNEGSKA (reference sequence).

Sequencing was performed on CD4+ T cells from PBMCs. This receptor was obtained from a human donor with multiple sclerosis. The chain links TRBV20-1 to TRBJ1-5; 9 positions match TRBD1. The CDR3 loop is CSALRDRGNQPQHF. The CDR3 DNA reads as TGCAGTGCTTTACGGGACAGGGGCAATCAGCCCCAGCATTTT.